One sample yielded the 25 T cell receptor beta chains listed below, sequenced in a study of Graves' ophthalmopathy and Graves' hyperthyroidism (dated by TCRdb to the late 2010s). Sequencing relied on an Illumina HiSeq 2000. TCR beta CDR3 regions were amplified from RNA transcripts for repertoire sequencing. The first round was an RT-PCR using HTBI primers with the Qiagen OneStep RT-PCR kit, and this first round was followed by a second-round multiplex PCR, then size selection and purification. TCRdb itself trimmed the public reads at Q25 with fastp, ran MiXCR and retained productive beta chains. Under each unique CDR3 protein, matching rows form one entry showing the most common genes and DNA. Within this sample are 500,000 to 700,000 distinct CDR3 sequences, with about 40% of them counted one time only. Of the sample, about 4.2% is held by the ten largest clones. The sample comprised peripheral blood or thyroid tissue (not recorded which). The receptors shown here come from an adult man with Graves' hyperthyroidism.

This clonotype was seen repeatedly, ten times or more. This chain connects TRBV2 to TRBJ2-5; the match to TRBD1 covers 7 bases. The germline gives CDR1 SNHLY, CDR2 FYNNEI. The length of the CDR3 is 13 residues. V lost 5 bases and J lost 5; bases outside the gene matches: 5. The CDR3 reads CASSKTGMETQYF. Here the CDR3 DNA reads TGTGCCAGCAGTAAGACAGGGATGGAGACCCAGTACTTC.

There are many counts of this clonotype. The CDR3 loop reads CASSPKTGTGAYEQYF. In DNA, the CDR3 is TGTGCCAGCAGCCCGAAAACGGGGACAGGGGCCTACGAGCAGTACTTC. This sequence joins TRBV7-9 and TRBJ2-7; 10 positions match TRBD1. The CDR3 has 16 amino acids. J lost 2 bases, V lost 5 bases, and 9 bases had no gene match. In germline, CDR1 is SEHNR, CDR2 FQNEAQ (reference sequence).

A remark on this clonotype: A much larger clone differs by one base, so this may be a read error. The rearrangement joins TRBV5-5 to TRBJ1-2; no firm D call. The CDR3 spans 14 residues. Trimming removed 7 bases from V and 5 bases from J, with 18 bases in between. Per germline, CDR1 SGHKS and CDR2 YYEKEE (reference sequence). CDR3 coding DNA: TGTGCCAGCGGCCCCCCCCTCCAGCCTTATGGCTACACCTTC. Residues: CASGPPLQPYGYTF.

This clonotype was observed at least ten times. The rearrangement links TRBV2 to TRBJ1-1; D is possibly TRBD1 (5 bases). This CDR3 comprises 16 residues. The V and J ends lost 3 bases and 2 bases respectively, with 16 bases between them. Germline CDR1 is SNHLY and CDR2 is FYNNEI. CDR3 sequence reads: CASSEVSSGFNTEAFF. In nucleotides, the CDR3 is TGTGCCAGCAGTGAGGTTAGCTCAGGGTTCAACACTGAAGCTTTCTTT.

In its sample, this clonotype was seen many times. The rearrangement links TRBV20-1 to TRBJ2-5; no firm D call. V lost 2 bases to trimming and J lost 5 bases, with 3 bases between them. Germline assignment: CDR1 DFQATT and CDR2 SNEGSKA (reference sequence). The CDR3 is made up of 10 amino acids. CDR3 loop: CSARMETQYF. CDR3 coding DNA: TGCAGTGCTAGAATGGAGACCCAGTACTTC.

This clonotype was seen many times. The chain couples TRBV2 to TRBJ1-6; 9 bases are shared with TRBD1. Losses at the gene ends were 8 bases for V and 10 bases for J; bases not matched to a gene: 3. CDR3 size: 12 residues. Germline V CDR1 and CDR2: SNHLY, FYNNEI. In DNA, the CDR3 is TGTGCCAGCGGGACAGGGTGGTCACCCCTCCACTTT. It specifies CASGTGWSPLHF. Drawing the rest from reference TRBV2 and TRBJ1-6, the complete variable domain is EPEVTQTPSHQVTQMGQEVILRCVPISNHLYFYWYRQILGQKVEFLVSFYNNEISEKSEIFDDQFSVERPDGSNFTLKIRSTKLEDSAMYFCASGTGWSPLHFGNGTRLTVT.

This clonotype was detected many times. The rearrangement joins TRBV15 to TRBJ2-7, with D perhaps matching TRBD1 (5 bases). V was clipped by 0 bases and J by 7 bases, with 13 bases between them. Per the germline V gene, CDR1 is LNHNV and CDR2 is YYDKDF (reference sequence). This CDR3 is built from 14 residues. DNA of the CDR3: TGTGCCACCAGCAGAGATCGCCAGGGATATGAGCAGTACTTC. This translates into CATSRDRQGYEQYF.

This clonotype was observed many times. The chain links TRBV4-2 to TRBJ2-7, with 13 bases lining up with TRBD2. V shed 1 base, J shed 2 bases, and the junction held 5 bases outside the gene matches. The CDR3 totals 17 residues. Germline V gene data show CDR1 as LGHNA and CDR2 as YNFKEQ. CDR3 in amino acids: CASSQGTSGSHPYEQYF. The DNA of the CDR3 is TGTGCCAGCAGCCAAGGGACTAGCGGGAGTCACCCCTACGAGCAGTACTTC.

This clonotype has a handful of counts. The rearrangement joins TRBV7-2 to TRBJ2-2; 9 nucleotides line up with TRBD2. The V segment lost 5 bases and the J segment 6 bases; nucleotides outside the gene matches: 10. The CDR3 runs 16 residues. Germline values: CDR1 SGHTA, CDR2 FQGNSA. CDR3 DNA sequence: TGTGCCAGCAGCCCAGGACTAGCGAGAGTAGCCGGGGAGCTGTTTTTT. Translation gives CASSPGLARVAGELFF.

Concerning this clonotype itself: Just one base apart from a much larger clone, this may be a read error. J is TRBJ2-5 and V is TRBV7-2; no firm D call. CDR1 is SGHTA and CDR2 is FQGNSA in the germline V gene. The CDR3 runs to 12 residues. CDR3 region: CASSSQKETRYF. The CDR3 DNA sequence: TGTGCCAGCAGCTCCCAGAAAGAGACCCGGTACTTC.

CDR3 region: CAISPGGLGQPQHF. CDR3 nucleotide sequence: TGTGCCATCAGCCCAGGAGGTTTAGGTCAGCCCCAGCATTTT. The gene calls are TRBV10-3 and TRBJ1-5, with D uncertain. Per the germline V gene, CDR1 is ENHRY and CDR2 is SYGVKD. V shed 6 bases and J shed 6 bases, with 15 bases lying between them. The CDR3 contains 14 residues.

This chain joins TRBV9 and TRBJ1-4, with D maybe TRBD1 (6 bases). This CDR3 is 14 amino acids long. Looked up from germline, CDR1 is SGDLS and CDR2 is YYNGEE. Trimming cost V 1 base and J 5 bases, with 9 bases left between them. The DNA of the CDR3 is TGTGCCAGCAGCGTACCCGGGGGCAATGAAAAACTGTTTTTT. Translation gives CASSVPGGNEKLFF.

The chain uses TRBV2 and TRBJ1-1; tentative D call: TRBD1 (5 bases). Per germline, CDR1 SNHLY and CDR2 FYNNEI. Trimming left V 2 bases short and J 4 bases short, with 11 bases between. CDR3 length equals 14 residues. The CDR3, as DNA: TGTGCCAGCAGTGAAACGCCAGGGCCCACTGAAGCTTTCTTT. Translating it yields CASSETPGPTEAFF.

This clonotype was seen ten or more times. J is TRBJ2-7 and V is TRBV10-3; 11 bases map to TRBD2. This CDR3 contains 14 residues. Trimming removed 5 bases from V and 6 bases from J; junction bases left unmatched: 6. Germline V CDR1 and CDR2: ENHRY, SYGVKD. The DNA of the CDR3 is TGTGCCATCAGTCAGACTAGCGGGGCGGGCGAGCAGTACTTC. Its protein is CAISQTSGAGEQYF.

This clonotype was detected many times. CDR3 residues: CASKGTGGVGELFF. The DNA for the CDR3 is TGTGCCAGCAAGGGGACAGGGGGCGTCGGGGAGCTGTTTTTT. The genes are TRBV3-1 and TRBJ2-2; 12 bases are a match to TRBD1. The junction had 4 bases not matched to a gene; V was cut back by 7 bases and J by 7 bases. CDR3 length: 14 residues. CDR1 and CDR2 (germline): LGHDT, YNNKEL (reference sequence).

This clonotype was seen at least ten times. Sequence at one end of the junction differs from germline and may be a read error. This chain joins TRBV5-1 and TRBJ2-5, with D unresolved. CDR3 size: 14 residues. The germline gives CDR1 SGHRS, CDR2 YFSETQ. CDR3 amino acids: CASSLAGYQETQYF. The CDR3 DNA reads as TGTGCCAGCAGCTTAGCCGGGTACCAAGAGACCCAGTACTTC.

The rearrangement links TRBV7-2 to TRBJ2-7; the match to TRBD2 covers 13 bases. This CDR3 has 15 amino acids. Germline values: CDR1 SGHTA, CDR2 FQGNSA. Losses at the gene ends were 5 bases for V and 2 bases for J; bases not matched to a gene: 3. As DNA, the CDR3 is TGTGCCAGCAGCCCGACTAGCGGGGGGACCTACGAGCAGTACTTC. It codes for CASSPTSGGTYEQYF.

In this sample, this clonotype turned up many times. This rearrangement joins TRBV12-3 or TRBV12-4 to TRBJ1-1, with 9 nucleotides matching TRBD1. The ends lost 6 bases at V and 5 bases at J; junction bases unmatched: 7. There are 14 residues in the CDR3. Here the CDR3 reads CASSLTGGKTEAFF. In DNA form, the CDR3 reads TGTGCCAGCAGCCTAACAGGGGGCAAGACTGAAGCTTTCTTT.

This clonotype came up many times. The chain links TRBV7-9 to TRBJ1-1; no clear D gene. V dropped 3 bases and J dropped 6 bases, with 8 bases sitting between them. CDR3 length equals 12 residues. Germline CDR1 reads SEHNR; CDR2 reads FQNEAQ (reference sequence). The CDR3 loop reads CASSFNDAEAFF. CDR3 DNA: TGTGCCAGCAGCTTTAACGACGCTGAAGCTTTCTTT.

This clonotype was observed at least ten times. The rearrangement joins TRBV4-1 to TRBJ2-7, with a weak D call TRBD1 (5 bases). Trimming took 0 bases from V and 3 from J, leaving 9 bases between them. Germline assignment: CDR1 MGHRA and CDR2 YSYEKL. The CDR3 runs 14 residues. CDR3 nucleotide sequence: TGCGCCAGCAGCCAAGATCGACAGAACTACGAGCAGTACTTC. Translated, it gives CASSQDRQNYEQYF.

The chain couples TRBV7-2 to TRBJ2-7; D might be TRBD1 (5 bases). The CDR3 loop spans 15 amino acids. V lost 1 base and J 3 bases, leaving 13 bases between the germline ends. Germline CDR1 and CDR2: SGHTA and FQGNSA. Here the CDR3 reads CASSLGSRVDYEQYF. CDR3 in DNA: TGTGCCAGCAGCTTAGGAAGCAGGGTGGACTACGAGCAGTACTTC.

The genes are TRBV7-9 and TRBJ1-2; TRBD1 aligns across 7 bases. Per germline, CDR1 SEHNR and CDR2 FQNEAQ (reference sequence). Trimming took 5 bases from V and 3 from J; bases not matched to a gene: 9. CDR3 length equals 15 residues. CDR3 sequence reads: CASSKQGLLHYGYTF. For the CDR3, the DNA is TGTGCCAGCAGCAAACAGGGGTTGCTTCACTATGGCTACACCTTC.

The rearrangement joins TRBV20-1 to TRBJ2-3, with TRBD2 identical over 11 bases. From germline, CDR1 is DFQATT and CDR2 SNEGSKA (reference sequence). The length of the CDR3 is 14 residues. Losses at the gene ends were 3 bases for V and 8 bases for J; bases not matched to a gene: 7. The CDR3 DNA is TGCAGTGCTAGGGGGCTAGGGACTAGCGGTACGCAGTATTTT. Translating it yields CSARGLGTSGTQYF.

As for this clonotype: A much larger clone lies a single base off, so this may be a read error. The V gene is TRBV6-5, the J gene TRBJ1-6, with D uncertain. There are 16 residues in the CDR3. Germline CDR1 is MNHEY and CDR2 is SVGAGI. DNA of the CDR3: TGTGCCAGCAGTTACCGGGGAGGCGCCTATAATCCACCCCTCCACTTT. Translating gives CASSYRGGAYNPPLHF.

J is TRBJ2-5 and V is TRBV24-1; D is possibly TRBD1 or TRBD2 (6 bases each). The CDR3 runs 15 residues. Trimming pared 2 bases from V and 2 bases from J, leaving 11 bases between. Germline V CDR1 and CDR2: KGHDR, SFDVKD. CDR3 residues: CATSDSGAGQETQYF. In DNA, the CDR3 is TGTGCCACCAGTGATTCGGGGGCAGGGCAAGAGACCCAGTACTTC.